A single sample is the source of the 23 T cell receptor beta chains below, sequenced in a study of PD-L1 blockade in urothelial cancer. The protocol was immunoSEQ multiplex PCR, while the TCRdb copy is restricted to in-frame clones and leaves out a portion. In the table there are about 56,000 clones, 85% of which are singletons. The time point here: pretreatment peripheral blood. The starting material was PBMCs, obtained around atezolizumab (anti-PD-L1) treatment. Receptors were obtained from a man between 65 and 85 years old with urothelial cancer.

The rearrangement links TRBV11-2 to TRBJ2-7; D is uncertain. The CDR3 loop spans 17 amino acids. Germline V gene sequence: CDR1 SGHAT, CDR2 FQNNGV. The V end was cut by 0 bases, the J end by 2 bases, with 17 bases between. DNA for the CDR3: TGTGCCAGCAGCTTAGAGATTCAGGCCGGATTACCCTACGAGCAGTACTTC. This encodes CASSLEIQAGLPYEQYF.

The CDR3 protein is CASSFPGSETQYF. The CDR3, as DNA: TGTGCCAGCAGTTTTCCGGGTTCGGAGACCCAGTACTTC. This chain links TRBV28 with TRBJ2-5; D ambiguous. Deletions cut 3 bases from V and 5 bases from J, with 10 bases between. The germline gives CDR1 MDHEN, CDR2 SYDVKM. This CDR3 spans 13 amino acids.

The chain is built from TRBV4-1 and TRBJ2-1, with 9 bases lining up with TRBD2. This CDR3 region has 15 residues. Trimming removed 0 bases from V and 6 bases from J; junction bases left unmatched: 3. Germline CDR1 MGHRA, CDR2 YSYEKL. This chain's CDR3 is CASSQDELAGNEQFF. The CDR3 coding sequence is TGCGCCAGCAGCCAAGATGAACTAGCGGGCAATGAGCAGTTCTTC.

The chain has TRBV5-1 and TRBJ2-5; 14 bases are shared with TRBD2. Germline V gives CDR1 SGHRS, CDR2 YFSETQ. The junction had 8 bases not matched to a gene; V was cut back by 3 bases and J by 4 bases. This CDR3 has 17 amino acids. CDR3 sequence (DNA): TGCGCCAGCAGCTGGGGGACTAGCGGGAGTTCGGGAGAGACCCAGTACTTC. Residues: CASSWGTSGSSGETQYF.

V usage is TRBV5-6 and J usage is TRBJ1-2; tentative D call: TRBD1 (5 bases). Germline CDR1 SGHDT, CDR2 YYEEEE. The ends were cut back, 0 bases at V and 0 bases at J, with 12 bases in the middle. The CDR3 length is 16 residues. The CDR3: CASSLGQGRTNYGYTF. In DNA form, the CDR3 reads TGTGCCAGCAGCTTGGGGCAGGGAAGAACTAACTATGGCTACACCTTC.

The chain has TRBV30 and TRBJ1-4; 10 bases agree with TRBD1. This CDR3 has 14 residues. Germline CDR1 is GTSNPN and CDR2 is SVGIG (reference sequence). The trim removed 2 bases at V and 5 bases at J, leaving 2 bases unmatched. CDR3 nucleotides: TGTGCCTGGAGTCCGGGACAGGGGAATGAAAAACTGTTTTTT. Encoded protein: CAWSPGQGNEKLFF. The variable domain in full, completed from reference TRBV30 and TRBJ1-4, reads SQTIHQWPATLVQPVGSPLSLECTVEGTSNPNLYWYRQAAGRGLQLLFYSVGIGQISSEVPQNLSASRPQDRQFILSSKKLLLSDSGFYLCAWSPGQGNEKLFFGSGTQLSVL.

The V gene is TRBV6-1, the J gene TRBJ1-1, with 8 bases fitting TRBD1. CDR3 length equals 15 residues. V lost 5 bases, J lost 4 bases, and 9 bases stayed unmatched. Germline CDR1 and CDR2: MNHNS and SASEGT. The CDR3 loop reads CASSPDRGWGTEAFF. Here the CDR3 DNA reads TGTGCCAGCAGTCCAGACAGGGGATGGGGCACTGAAGCTTTCTTT.

This clone has a handful of counts. The rearrangement uses TRBV19 and TRBJ2-3; 11 positions agree with TRBD1. Germline V gene lookup returns CDR1 LNHDA and CDR2 SQIVND (reference sequence). V lost 5 bases to trimming and J lost 6 bases; unmatched junction nucleotides: 13. This CDR3 comprises 17 residues. The CDR3 DNA follows: TGTGCCAGTAGTTCCCCATATTCCGGGACAGGGGGGGATACGCAGTATTTT. Translation: CASSSPYSGTGGDTQYF.

This chain uses TRBV5-4 with TRBJ2-3, with D possibly TRBD2 on 6 matching bases. The ends were cut back, 1 base at V and 8 bases at J, with 11 bases in the middle. This CDR3 is built from 13 residues. Germline V CDR1 and CDR2: SGHNT, YYREEE (reference sequence). This chain's CDR3 is CASSLQLAGTQYF. The CDR3 region has the DNA TGTGCCAGCAGCTTGCAACTAGCTGGTACGCAGTATTTT.

This clone has a handful of counts. The genes are TRBV9 and TRBJ2-1; TRBD2 matches at 11 bases. Trimming removed 2 bases from V and 7 bases from J; junction bases left unmatched: 8. Germline assignment: CDR1 SGDLS and CDR2 YYNGEE. CDR3 size: 16 residues. CDR3 sequence: CASSVIVAGGPNEQFF. The CDR3 DNA sequence: TGTGCCAGCAGCGTCATCGTAGCGGGAGGGCCTAATGAGCAGTTCTTC.

This chain uses TRBV18 with TRBJ2-5; 8 bases map to TRBD2. The J segment lost 5 bases and the V segment lost 2 bases, leaving 10 bases of the junction unmatched. CDR3 length equals 16 residues. Germline assignment: CDR1 KGHSH and CDR2 LQKENI. This CDR3 reads CASSPLRREEGETQYF. The DNA for the CDR3 is TGTGCCAGCTCACCATTACGGCGGGAGGAAGGGGAGACCCAGTACTTC.

V gene TRBV5-1 combines with J gene TRBJ1-1; 11 bases line up with TRBD1. CDR3 size: 14 residues. Germline V gene lookup returns CDR1 SGHRS and CDR2 YFSETQ. Germline trimming cut 3 bases from V and 4 bases from J; bases unmatched to any gene: 2. In nucleotides, the CDR3 is TGCGCCAGCAGCTCGGGACAGGGGGGCACTGAAGCTTTCTTT. It codes for CASSSGQGGTEAFF. The entire variable domain, with the rest obtained from reference TRBV5-1 and TRBJ1-1, is as follows: KAGVTQTPRYLIKTRGQQVTLSCSPISGHRSVSWYQQTPGQGLQFLFEYFSETQRNKGNFPGRFSGRQFSNSRSEMNVSTLELGDSALYLCASSSGQGGTEAFFGQGTRLTVV.

The chain is built from TRBV10-1 and TRBJ1-3; no definite D call. The CDR3 contains 13 residues. Germline CDR1 and CDR2: WNHNN and SYGVQD (reference sequence). Trimming shortened V by 8 bases and J by 4 bases, and 12 bases separated the two germline ends. CDR3 protein: CASYGDPGNTIYF. CDR3 DNA sequence: TGCGCCAGCTACGGGGATCCGGGAAACACCATATATTTT.

The chain is built from TRBV6-5 and TRBJ2-2, with TRBD2 matching 7 bases. Unmatched junction bases numbered 7, after V lost 7 bases and J lost 5 bases. This CDR3 has 14 amino acids. Per the germline V gene, CDR1 is MNHEY and CDR2 is SVGAGI. The CDR3 spells CASIGGGGTGELFF. The CDR3 region has the DNA TGTGCCAGCATCGGTGGGGGGGGAACCGGGGAGCTGTTTTTT.

This chain joins TRBV25-1 and TRBJ2-7; 8 nucleotides match TRBD1. J lost 1 base, V lost 8 bases, and 10 bases had no gene match. The CDR3 is 15 residues long. Germline V gene sequence: CDR1 MGHDK, CDR2 SYGVNS. The CDR3: CASRGTGHLSYEQYF. Here the CDR3 DNA reads TGTGCCAGCCGGGGGACAGGTCACCTTTCCTACGAGCAGTACTTC.

This clone was seen more than once but under ten times. The chain is built from TRBV5-5 and TRBJ1-4; D perhaps matches TRBD1 (6 bases). V dropped 1 base and J dropped 4 bases, with 11 bases sitting between them. Germline CDR1 and CDR2: SGHKS and YYEKEE (reference sequence). The CDR3 totals 15 residues. CDR3: CASSLRDTSNEKLFF. The DNA of the CDR3 is TGTGCCAGCAGCTTGCGGGACACCAGTAATGAAAAACTGTTTTTT.

The sample holds a few counts of this clone. CDR3 loop: CASTTTGLYEQYF. The CDR3 bases are TGTGCCAGCACCACGACAGGCCTCTACGAGCAGTACTTC. The rearrangement uses TRBV28 and TRBJ2-7, with D perhaps TRBD1 (6 bases). Between the trimmed V and J ends, which lost 7 bases and 3 bases, there was a span of 13 bases. Germline values: CDR1 MDHEN, CDR2 SYDVKM. The CDR3 runs to 13 residues.

This clone occurred once. The chain has TRBV30 and TRBJ2-1; D gene ambiguous. The CDR3 extends over 13 amino acids. The V end lost 4 bases, the J end lost 0 bases, and 7 bases lay between the germline ends. The germline V gene has CDR1 GTSNPN and CDR2 SVGIG (reference sequence). CDR3 residues: CAWIPSSYNEQFF. DNA of the CDR3: TGTGCCTGGATCCCGAGCTCCTACAATGAGCAGTTCTTC.

V usage is TRBV20-1 and J usage is TRBJ2-7, with D unresolved. Germline V lookup: CDR1 DFQATT, CDR2 SNEGSKA (reference sequence). V was clipped by 3 bases and J by 3 bases, with 6 bases between them. The CDR3 covers 11 residues. CDR3 in amino acids: CSASGSYEQYF. The CDR3 nucleotides read TGCAGTGCTAGTGGCAGCTACGAGCAGTACTTC.

The genes are TRBV19 and TRBJ1-5, with 7 bases lining up with TRBD1. Germline V CDR1 and CDR2: LNHDA, SQIVND (reference sequence). The CDR3 runs 16 residues. J gave up 4 bases and V 5 bases, and 11 bases lay outside the gene matches. For the CDR3, the DNA is TGTGCCAGTAGTCTACGACAGGGCGCAGGGAATCAGCCCCAGCATTTT. It is translated as CASSLRQGAGNQPQHF. Full variable domain (rest looked up from reference TRBV19 and TRBJ1-5): DGGITQSPKYLFRKEGQNVTLSCEQNLNHDAMYWYRQDPGQGLRLIYYSQIVNDFQKGDIAEGYSVSREKKESFPLTVTSAQKNPTAFYLCASSLRQGAGNQPQHFGDGTRLSIL.

The rearrangement joins TRBV5-6 to TRBJ1-1; 7 positions agree with TRBD1. CDR3 size: 16 residues. The V and J ends lost 4 bases and 1 base, in that order; junction bases with no gene match: 10. In germline, CDR1 is SGHDT, CDR2 YYEEEE. The chain's CDR3 is CASSKTGLGANTEAFF. CDR3 coding DNA: TGTGCCAGCAGCAAGACAGGGTTAGGGGCGAACACTGAAGCTTTCTTT.

V usage is TRBV7-9 and J usage is TRBJ2-7, with 7 bases fitting TRBD2. The V gene end was trimmed by 5 bases and the J gene end by 6 bases; junction bases not matched to a gene: 10. The germline CDR1 and CDR2 sequences are SEHNR and FQNEAQ (reference sequence). CDR3 length: 14 residues. The CDR3 bases are TGTGCCAGCAGCCCCCTGCGGGGGTGGGGCGAGCAGTACTTC. Translation gives CASSPLRGWGEQYF.

J is TRBJ2-1 and V is TRBV30; 8 bases line up with TRBD1. The CDR3 is made up of 15 amino acids. V was pared by 1 base and J by 1 base, with 3 bases of the junction left unmatched. Germline V gene data show CDR1 as GTSNPN and CDR2 as SVGIG (reference sequence). The CDR3 here is CAWSADRASYNEQFF. The CDR3 DNA reads as TGTGCCTGGAGTGCGGACAGGGCTTCCTACAATGAGCAGTTCTTC.